Each of the 32 T cell receptor beta chains below was sequenced from the same sample in a study of blood T cell repertoires in COVID-19. Clones were read by immunoSEQ multiplex PCR, and TCRdb kept only the in-frame ones, dropping some. The top ten hold 5.5% of the sample, which has about 240,000 clones, over 80% seen once. The sequencing input was peripheral blood. The receptors derive from a human donor in a cohort sampled during active COVID-19.

The V call is TRBV19, the J call TRBJ1-1; 7 nucleotides agree with TRBD1. The CDR3 contains 14 residues. The germline V gene has CDR1 LNHDA and CDR2 SQIVND (reference sequence). V gave up 1 base and J gave up 5 bases; unmatched junction bases: 4. In DNA form, the CDR3 reads TGTGCCAGTAGTATAGTAGGGGGCAGGACTGAAGCTTTCTTT. It specifies CASSIVGGRTEAFF.

This chain connects TRBV6-5 to TRBJ2-7; D not certain. V was clipped by 7 bases and J by 4 bases, with 20 bases between them. This CDR3 comprises 15 residues. The germline V gene encodes CDR1 MNHEY and CDR2 SVGAGI. CDR3 in amino acids: CASTEWADPTYEQYF. For the CDR3, the DNA is TGTGCCAGCACGGAATGGGCAGACCCAACTTACGAGCAGTACTTC.

This chain joins TRBV5-4 and TRBJ1-1; the D is unclear. V gave up 2 bases and J gave up 7 bases, with 15 bases separating them. CDR1 and CDR2 (germline): SGHNT, YYREEE (reference sequence). The CDR3 loop spans 14 amino acids. CDR3 amino acids: CASSFRGGYNEAFF. The CDR3 DNA sequence: TGTGCCAGCAGCTTCCGGGGAGGGTACAATGAAGCTTTCTTT.

The rearrangement joins TRBV6-6 to TRBJ2-5, with TRBD1 matching over 9 bases. This CDR3 is 14 amino acids long. CDR1 and CDR2 from the germline V gene are MNHNY and SVGAGI (reference sequence). Germline trimming cut 4 bases from V and 3 bases from J; bases unmatched to any gene: 3. The CDR3, as DNA: TGTGCCAGCAGTTCCCGACAGGGGGAAGAGACCCAGTACTTC. Translation gives CASSSRQGEETQYF.

The rearrangement links TRBV11-2 to TRBJ2-7; 9 bases are a match to TRBD1. CDR3 length: 13 residues. Germline V gene lookup returns CDR1 SGHAT and CDR2 FQNNGV. V shed 4 bases and J 5 bases; nucleotides not matched to a gene: 3. This CDR3 reads CASSSDRGHEQYF. CDR3 nucleotide sequence: TGTGCCAGCAGCTCGGACAGGGGACACGAGCAGTACTTC.

This rearrangement joins TRBV15 to TRBJ2-1; no definite D call. The germline CDR1 and CDR2 sequences are LNHNV and YYDKDF (reference sequence). CDR3 length equals 14 residues. Deletions cut 0 bases from V and 10 bases from J, with 13 bases between. CDR3 DNA: TGTGCCACCAGCAGAGATTCCAGCACCGGGGAGCAGTTCTTC. Translating it yields CATSRDSSTGEQFF.

V usage is TRBV6-6 and J usage is TRBJ2-7, with a weak D call TRBD2 (7 bases). The CDR3 runs to 14 residues. The ends were cut back, 5 bases at V and 4 bases at J, with 15 bases in the middle. CDR1 is MNHNY, CDR2 SVGAGI, per germline (reference sequence). The CDR3 loop is CASSPRGASYEQYF. The DNA for the CDR3 is TGTGCCAGCAGTCCACGGGGGGCGTCTTACGAGCAGTACTTC.

The rearrangement joins TRBV15 to TRBJ1-2, with TRBD1 matching over 7 bases. The germline gives CDR1 LNHNV, CDR2 YYDKDF (reference sequence). Trimming removed 5 bases from V and 7 bases from J; junction bases left unmatched: 10. The CDR3 extends over 14 amino acids. In DNA form, the CDR3 reads TGTGCCACCAGCTTTGGTTTTGACAGGGCTGGCTACACCTTC. It codes for CATSFGFDRAGYTF.

V usage is TRBV6-6 and J usage is TRBJ1-2; possibly TRBD1 for D (6 bases). Germline-derived CDR1 and CDR2 are MNHNY and SVGAGI (reference sequence). The CDR3 spans 15 residues. Deletions cut 2 bases from V and 3 bases from J, with 13 bases between. The CDR3 here is CASSYPSTGYYGYTF. The CDR3 DNA follows: TGTGCCAGCAGTTACCCTTCTACAGGGTACTATGGCTACACCTTC.

The chain joins TRBV19 to TRBJ1-4; D unresolved. The V end lost 6 bases, the J end lost 5 bases, and 4 bases lay between the germline ends. The CDR3 totals 11 residues. Germline V gene data show CDR1 as LNHDA and CDR2 as SQIVND (reference sequence). The CDR3 is CASSANEKLFF. CDR3 nucleotides: TGTGCCAGTAGCGCGAATGAAAAACTGTTTTTT.

The chain couples TRBV10-3 to TRBJ2-5; D ambiguous. With 4 bases removed from V and 4 bases from J, the gap between germline ends came to 10 bases. The CDR3 totals 13 residues. Germline V gene sequence: CDR1 ENHRY, CDR2 SYGVKD. The CDR3 is CAISAAERETQYF. The CDR3 coding sequence is TGTGCCATCAGTGCCGCGGAGCGAGAGACCCAGTACTTC.

The gene calls are TRBV18 and TRBJ2-7; possibly TRBD2 for D (6 bases). CDR1 is KGHSH, CDR2 LQKENI, per germline. V was clipped by 3 bases and J by 7 bases, with 7 bases between them. The CDR3 is made up of 11 amino acids. DNA of the CDR3: TGTGCCAGCTCACCGGGGGGAGAGCAGTACTTC. Amino acid sequence: CASSPGGEQYF.

The chain combines TRBV3-1 (or the pseudogene TRBV3-2) with TRBJ2-2; D unresolved. CDR1 LGHDT and CDR2 YNNKEL come from the germline V gene (reference sequence). The V gene lost 4 bases and the J gene lost 4 bases, with 13 bases spanning the gap. This CDR3 has 15 residues. Written as DNA, the CDR3 is TGTGCCAGCAGCCCATGGCAGGAAGGCACCGGGGAGCTGTTTTTT. It encodes CASSPWQEGTGELFF.

The chain is built from TRBV19 and TRBJ2-7, with D perhaps TRBD2 (9 bases). V was pared by 7 bases and J by 3 bases, with 16 bases between. The CDR3 spans 14 residues. The germline V gene has CDR1 LNHDA and CDR2 SQIVND (reference sequence). CDR3: CASKASGTGYEQYF. The DNA for the CDR3 is TGTGCCAGTAAAGCTAGCGGGACAGGCTACGAGCAGTACTTC.

The chain couples TRBV18 to TRBJ2-2, with 13 positions matching TRBD2. The ends lost 6 bases at V and 2 bases at J; junction bases unmatched: 9. The germline V gene has CDR1 KGHSH and CDR2 LQKENI. The CDR3 spans 18 residues. Here the CDR3 DNA reads TGTGCCAGCTCGCGTACGACTAGCGGGGGGCCCAACACCGGGGAGCTGTTTTTT. The encoded protein is CASSRTTSGGPNTGELFF.

This chain connects TRBV3-1 (or the pseudogene TRBV3-2) to TRBJ2-1; 8 nucleotides match TRBD2. With V trimmed by 7 bases and J by 4 bases, 3 bases remained unmatched. CDR1 and CDR2 (germline): LGHDT, YNNKEL (reference sequence). The CDR3 runs 13 residues. This CDR3 is CASMASGYNEQFF. For the CDR3, the DNA is TGTGCCAGCATGGCTAGCGGGTACAATGAGCAGTTCTTC.

The rearrangement joins TRBV6-5 to TRBJ1-1; possible D gene TRBD1, 5 bases. The CDR3 has 12 residues. CDR1 is MNHEY, CDR2 SVGAGI, per germline. The CDR3 spells CASGGVGTEAFF. CDR3 DNA: TGTGCATCCGGGGGGGTGGGCACTGAAGCTTTCTTT.

The table lists this clone with a count of one. Other nucleotide sequences from this sample produce the same CDR3. The rearrangement uses TRBV11-2 and TRBJ1-4; TRBD1 matches 7 bases. The V and J ends lost 6 bases and 5 bases, in that order; junction bases with no gene match: 6. This CDR3 has 14 amino acids. Germline V gene data show CDR1 as SGHAT and CDR2 as FQNNGV. The DNA of the CDR3 is TGTGCCAGCAGTTTTACAGGGGCGAATGAAAAACTGTTTTTT. Translating gives CASSFTGANEKLFF.

The genes are TRBV5-1 and TRBJ2-5; 9 bases map to TRBD1. The CDR3 runs to 15 residues. Trimming removed 4 bases from V and 4 bases from J; junction bases left unmatched: 8. The germline CDR1 and CDR2 sequences are SGHRS and YFSETQ. The CDR3 DNA follows: TGCGCCAGCAGCGTGACAGGGGGAGAGGGAGAGACCCAGTACTTC. Translation: CASSVTGGEGETQYF.

This chain joins TRBV4-1 and TRBJ1-1, with 9 bases lining up with TRBD1. Germline trimming cut 5 bases from V and 6 bases from J; bases unmatched to any gene: 13. Germline V lookup: CDR1 MGHRA, CDR2 YSYEKL. There are 16 residues in the CDR3. The CDR3 DNA sequence: TGCGCCAGCAGCGAAGGACAGGGGTCCCGTTTCTCTGAAGCTTTCTTT. Translated, it gives CASSEGQGSRFSEAFF.

J is TRBJ1-5 and V is TRBV27; D remains ambiguous. The CDR3 contains 13 residues. Trimming left V 3 bases short and J 8 bases short, with 11 bases between. Germline V gene sequence: CDR1 MNHEY, CDR2 SMNVEV (reference sequence). Written as DNA, the CDR3 is TGTGCCAGCAGTTTCTCGACTTTGGAGCCCCAGCATTTT. Amino acids: CASSFSTLEPQHF.

This chain joins TRBV9 and TRBJ2-2, with 10 nucleotides matching TRBD2. CDR3 size: 16 residues. Per germline, CDR1 SGDLS and CDR2 YYNGEE. V lost 0 bases and J lost 1; bases outside the gene matches: 0. The CDR3 is CASSVVAGGNTGELFF. The CDR3 DNA is TGTGCCAGCAGCGTAGTAGCGGGGGGGAACACCGGGGAGCTGTTTTTT.

The chain uses TRBV18 and TRBJ2-1, with 8 bases matching TRBD2. Germline values: CDR1 KGHSH, CDR2 LQKENI. Trimming at V came to 4 bases and at J to 5 bases, leaving 7 bases not matched to a gene. This CDR3 has 15 residues. Here the CDR3 reads CASSLTGLGNNEQFF. CDR3 DNA sequence: TGTGCCAGCTCACTGACGGGACTAGGGAACAATGAGCAGTTCTTC.

The chain has TRBV5-4 and TRBJ1-2; D not resolved. V dropped 3 bases and J dropped 6 bases, with 15 bases sitting between them. The germline V gene has CDR1 SGHNT and CDR2 YYREEE (reference sequence). The CDR3 consists of 14 residues. In DNA form, the CDR3 reads TGTGCCAGCAGCTCGTTTCGACTGGAAAATGGCTACACCTTC. Protein product: CASSSFRLENGYTF.

The chain joins TRBV19 to TRBJ2-7; the match to TRBD1 covers 9 bases. CDR3 size: 16 residues. The germline CDR1 and CDR2 sequences are LNHDA and SQIVND (reference sequence). Trimming took 4 bases from V and 6 from J; bases not matched to a gene: 13. CDR3 DNA: TGTGCCAGTAGTACAGGACAGACAGGGGGGTCCAGCGAGCAGTACTTC. Protein sequence: CASSTGQTGGSSEQYF.

This chain connects TRBV19 to TRBJ1-1; maybe TRBD1 (5 bases). The germline gives CDR1 LNHDA, CDR2 SQIVND (reference sequence). V lost 3 bases to trimming and J lost 7 bases, with 12 bases between them. The CDR3 extends over 13 amino acids. CDR3 protein: CASSIQGSGEAFF. In DNA, the CDR3 is TGTGCCAGTAGTATCCAGGGTTCGGGTGAAGCTTTCTTT.

This clone was detected ten times or more. The genes are TRBV7-9 and TRBJ1-1; TRBD1 matches 9 bases. Germline CDR1 and CDR2: SEHNR and FQNEAQ (reference sequence). The CDR3 has 17 amino acids. With 1 base clipped from V and 3 bases from J, the junction kept 9 bases outside the gene matches. CDR3 protein: CASSLGNRGPRDTEAFF. As DNA, the CDR3 is TGTGCCAGCAGCTTAGGCAACAGGGGGCCAAGGGACACTGAAGCTTTCTTT.

The table lists this clone with a few counts. This rearrangement joins TRBV28 to TRBJ2-7, with D tentatively TRBD1 (5 bases). The germline V gene has CDR1 MDHEN and CDR2 SYDVKM. CDR3 length: 12 residues. Trimming pared 6 bases from V and 3 bases from J, leaving 9 bases between. As DNA, the CDR3 is TGTGCCAGCAGGGAGACAGTCTACGAGCAGTACTTC. Translated, it gives CASRETVYEQYF.

The CDR3: CASSQDRSSRQYF. In nucleotides, the CDR3 is TGTGCCAGCAGCCAAGATCGGAGTAGCCGGCAGTACTTC. The rearrangement links TRBV3-1 (or the pseudogene TRBV3-2) to TRBJ2-7, with D uncertain. Germline V CDR1 and CDR2: LGHDT, YNNKEL (reference sequence). CDR3 length: 13 amino acids. With 0 bases removed from V and 9 bases from J, the gap between germline ends came to 12 bases.

The chain recombines TRBV7-6 with TRBJ2-6; 9 bases map to TRBD2. The CDR3 sequence is 20 residues long. Trimming removed 2 bases from V and 1 base from J; junction bases left unmatched: 12. Germline lookup yields CDR1 SGHVS and CDR2 FNYEAQ. The CDR3: CASSLPPTGAGGSGANVLTF. The CDR3 bases are TGTGCCAGCAGCTTACCCCCCACGGGTGCGGGAGGGTCTGGGGCCAACGTCCTGACTTTC.

The chain links TRBV10-1 to TRBJ2-3, with TRBD2 matching over 8 bases. From germline, CDR1 is WNHNN and CDR2 SYGVQD (reference sequence). This CDR3 has 13 amino acids. V was clipped by 6 bases and J by 6 bases; unmatched bases: 5. CDR3 nucleotide sequence: TGCGCCAGCAGCGGGGGGGCCAGGGATACGCAGTATTTT. This sequence encodes CASSGGARDTQYF.

The genes are TRBV3-1 (or the pseudogene TRBV3-2) and TRBJ2-1; 8 bases fit TRBD2. The CDR3 loop spans 15 amino acids. Germline loops: CDR1 LGHDT, CDR2 YNNKEL (reference sequence). The ends lost 0 bases at V and 6 bases at J; junction bases unmatched: 4. The CDR3 sequence is CASSQDSLAGNEQFF. As DNA, the CDR3 is TGTGCCAGCAGCCAAGATTCCCTAGCGGGCAATGAGCAGTTCTTC.